Sequencing of this TCR beta chain was carried out in a study of blood T cell repertoires in COVID-19. About the study: Sites in the United States, Italy and Spain provided acute and convalescent COVID-19 samples. T cells, B-cell-depleted T cells, or PBMCs provided the cDNA or gDNA that served as material.

The CDR3 loop spans 12 amino acids. The V gene lost 0 bases and the J gene lost 4 bases, with 6 bases spanning the gap. Germline V gene sequence: CDR1 GTSNPN, CDR2 SVGIG (reference sequence). Original data processing: Amplification with reference gene primers provided the estimates of nucleated cell counts. Profiled with immunoSEQ multiplex PCR; TCRdb holds only in-frame clones, not every one. The D gene and trimming were derived from the DNA, and the V and J assignments and clone size from that table. This table has more than 85,000 clones, about 86% appearing once. The source is a man older than 75 with acute or convalescent COVID-19. Sequenced sample: peripheral blood. V and J are TRBV30 and TRBJ1-1; D gene unclear. For the CDR3, the DNA is TGTGCCTGGAGTGTATCGGGCACTGAAGCTTTCTTT. Protein: CAWSVSGTEAFF.